This T cell receptor (beta chain) was identified during a study of blood T cell repertoires in COVID-19. The wider study: Samples came from the United States, Italy and Spain, spanning acute and convalescent COVID-19. In each case, the material was cDNA or gDNA derived from T cells, B-cell-depleted T cells, or PBMCs.

In germline, CDR1 is LNHDA, CDR2 SQIVND (reference sequence). With 3 bases removed from V and 0 bases from J, the gap between germline ends came to 15 bases. The CDR3 is 17 amino acids. In the original processing: Nucleated cell counts were estimated from reference gene primer amplification. The assay was immunoSEQ multiplex PCR, and TCRdb's table has in-frame clones only and misses some. V, J and clone size were drawn from that table, and D and trimming were deduced from the DNA. In the table there are approximately 230,000 clones, 86% of which are singletons. The sequenced sample was peripheral blood. J is TRBJ1-3 and V is TRBV19; TRBD1 might be the D (5 bases). The source is a man aged 25 to 40 who had recovered from COVID-19. Here the CDR3 DNA reads TGTGCCAGTAGTATGGCCTATGGCGGGGCCTCTGGAAACACCATATATTTT. As protein: CASSMAYGGASGNTIYF.